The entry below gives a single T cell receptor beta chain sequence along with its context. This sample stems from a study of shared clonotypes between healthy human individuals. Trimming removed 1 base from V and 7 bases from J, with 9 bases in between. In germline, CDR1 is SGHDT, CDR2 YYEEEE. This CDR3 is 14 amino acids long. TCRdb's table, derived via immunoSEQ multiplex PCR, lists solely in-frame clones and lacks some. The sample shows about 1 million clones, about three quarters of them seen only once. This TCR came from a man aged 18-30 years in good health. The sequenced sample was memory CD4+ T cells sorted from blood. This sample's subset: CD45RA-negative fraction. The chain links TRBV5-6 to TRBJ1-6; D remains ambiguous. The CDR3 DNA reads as TGTGCCAGCAGCTTGAGAGGTTTCAATTCACCCCTCCACTTT. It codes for CASSLRGFNSPLHF.